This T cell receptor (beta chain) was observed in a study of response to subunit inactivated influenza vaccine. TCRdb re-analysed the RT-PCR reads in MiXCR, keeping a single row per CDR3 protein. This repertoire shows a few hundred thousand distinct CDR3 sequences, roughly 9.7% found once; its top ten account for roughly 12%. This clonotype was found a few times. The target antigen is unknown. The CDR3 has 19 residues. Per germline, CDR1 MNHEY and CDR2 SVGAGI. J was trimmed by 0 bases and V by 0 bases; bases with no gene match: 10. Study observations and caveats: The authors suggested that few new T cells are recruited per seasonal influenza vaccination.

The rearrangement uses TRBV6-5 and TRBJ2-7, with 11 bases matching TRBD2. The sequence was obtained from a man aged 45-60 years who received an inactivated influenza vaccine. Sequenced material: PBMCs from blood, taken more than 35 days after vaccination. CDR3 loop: CASSYSIPSGGLSSYEQYF. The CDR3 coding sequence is TGTGCCAGCAGTTACTCGATTCCTAGCGGGGGGCTCAGCTCCTACGAGCAGTACTTC.